The T cell receptor beta chain under discussion was sequenced for a study of CD8 T cells in ankylosing spondylitis. Broader study findings: Characteristic of ankylosing spondylitis blood, it appeared, was a TCR beta motif comprising several highly homologous variants. There was reportedly significant enrichment of clones that were disease-linked in matched ankylosing spondylitis synovial fluid. Disease-linked clones proved CD8+ and comparatively uncommon in peripheral blood.

Quantitative molecular-barcoded 5'-RACE generated the TCR beta libraries. MiXCR was run by TCRdb on the 5' RACE reads, yielding one entry per CDR3 protein. The sample lists 200,000 to 250,000 distinct CDR3 sequences, approximately 20% occurring once. Trimming cost V 5 bases and J 2 bases, with 16 bases left between them. This CDR3 spans 15 amino acids. This clonotype was found a few times. Antigen: not known. V usage is TRBV12-3 or TRBV12-4 and J usage is TRBJ2-7; either TRBD1 or TRBD2 may fit D (6 bases each). The sequence was obtained from a male donor with ankylosing spondylitis. The source material was blood, either unsorted or a sorted T cell fraction (not recorded which). The CDR3 DNA reads TGTGCCAGCAGTAAATACAGGGAGGAGCCCTACGAGCAGTACTTC. Translation gives CASSKYREEPYEQYF.